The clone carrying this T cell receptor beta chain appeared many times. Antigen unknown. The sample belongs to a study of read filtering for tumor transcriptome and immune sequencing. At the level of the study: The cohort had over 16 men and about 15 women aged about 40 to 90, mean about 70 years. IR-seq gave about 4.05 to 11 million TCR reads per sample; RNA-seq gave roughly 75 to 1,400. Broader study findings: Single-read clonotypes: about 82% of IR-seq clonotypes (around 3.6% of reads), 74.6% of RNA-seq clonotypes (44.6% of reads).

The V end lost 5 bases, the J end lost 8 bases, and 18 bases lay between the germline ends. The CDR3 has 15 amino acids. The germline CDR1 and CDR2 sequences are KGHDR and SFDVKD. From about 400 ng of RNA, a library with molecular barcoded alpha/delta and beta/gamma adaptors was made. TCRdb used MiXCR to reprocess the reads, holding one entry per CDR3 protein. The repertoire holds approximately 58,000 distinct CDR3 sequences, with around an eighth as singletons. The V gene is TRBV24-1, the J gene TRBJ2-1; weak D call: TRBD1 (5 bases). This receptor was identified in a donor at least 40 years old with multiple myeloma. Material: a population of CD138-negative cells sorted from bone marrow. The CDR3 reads CATSGGPEVVDEQFF. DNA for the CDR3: TGTGCCACCAGTGGGGGCCCAGAGGTGGTCGATGAGCAGTTCTTC.